This TCR beta chain was retrieved from a study of T cells in Graves' hyperthyroidism and ophthalmopathy. Findings and limits, study-wide: From stable hyperthyroidism, ophthalmopathy was set apart by a 13 V-J model. Also found in blood were most expanded thyroid clonotypes above 0.001.

There were TCR beta CDR3 regions amplified from RNA transcripts. A set of HTBI primers served as the primers for a first-round RT-PCR of the TCR CDR3. TCRdb passed the multiplex PCR reads through MiXCR, listing each CDR3 protein once. The sample gives 700,000 to 950,000 distinct CDR3 sequences, just over 35% of which show up once; roughly 31% is in the top ten. About this clonotype itself: What it binds is unknown.

In patients aged 18 to 65, hyperthyroidism was newly diagnosed, with duration under 2 months. Isolation of PBMCs was performed on about 10 ml fresh peripheral blood. Trimming removed 1 base from V and 8 bases from J, with 17 bases in between. CDR3 size: 15 residues. Germline V lookup: CDR1 SGHTA, CDR2 FQGNSA. V usage is TRBV7-2 and J usage is TRBJ1-2, with D hard to call. Sequencing used blood. The source of this sequence is a woman in her thirties or forties with Graves' hyperthyroidism. CDR3 residues: CASSLESRGMVGYTF. The CDR3, as DNA: TGTGCCAGCAGCTTAGAATCCCGCGGCATGGTGGGCTACACCTTC.